The 10 T cell receptor beta chains reported below all come from one sample, sequenced in a study of OX40 agonist ivuxolimab in advanced cancers. Clones were sequenced by immunoSEQ multiplex PCR, and TCRdb holds only the in-frame ones, with some missing. This table has over 40,000 clones, around 80% appearing once. Material: CD4+ or CD8+ T cells sorted from blood, obtained in a trial of the OX40 agonist ivuxolimab. The source is an adult with an advanced solid tumor such as melanoma, head and neck, liver or kidney cancer.

V gene TRBV7-9 combines with J gene TRBJ2-3, with D tentatively TRBD1 (6 bases). CDR1 and CDR2 (germline): SEHNR, FQNEAQ (reference sequence). The CDR3 extends over 15 amino acids. Between the trimmed V and J ends, which lost 7 bases and 2 bases, there was a span of 16 bases. The CDR3 sequence: CASTWGRTDTDTQYF. The CDR3 DNA sequence: TGTGCCAGCACATGGGGCAGGACAGACACAGATACGCAGTATTTT.

J is TRBJ1-2 and V is TRBV5-4, with 9 bases aligning to TRBD1. Germline loops: CDR1 SGHNT, CDR2 YYREEE (reference sequence). Losses at the gene ends were 3 bases for V and 5 bases for J; bases not matched to a gene: 5. CDR3 length equals 14 residues. Here the CDR3 reads CASSSEQGAYGYTF. CDR3 coding DNA: TGTGCCAGCAGCTCCGAACAGGGGGCGTATGGCTACACCTTC.

The chain links TRBV19 to TRBJ2-1; D possibly corresponds to TRBD2 (5 bases). The CDR3 is 14 residues long. Per germline, CDR1 LNHDA and CDR2 SQIVND (reference sequence). The germline V and J ends were trimmed by 6 bases and 5 bases, with 14 bases remaining between them. The CDR3 region is CASRNGDKNNEQFF. Here the CDR3 DNA reads TGTGCCAGTAGGAACGGGGATAAAAACAATGAGCAGTTCTTC.

The chain is built from TRBV6-5 and TRBJ2-3; the D is unclear. CDR1 and CDR2 (germline): MNHEY, SVGAGI. The CDR3 runs 12 residues. V lost 2 bases, J lost 5 bases, and 5 bases lay in between. The CDR3 loop reads CASSYQLDTQYF. In DNA, the CDR3 is TGTGCCAGCAGTTACCAACTAGATACGCAGTATTTT.

The rearrangement links TRBV11-1 to TRBJ2-6; D gene unclear. The germline CDR1 and CDR2 sequences are SGHAT and FQDESV (reference sequence). Trimming took 4 bases from V and 0 from J, leaving 13 bases between them. There are 17 residues in the CDR3. This chain's CDR3 is CASSSLLKSSGANVLTF. CDR3 coding DNA: TGTGCCAGCAGCTCCCTACTTAAGAGCTCTGGGGCCAACGTCCTGACTTTC.

The chain is built from TRBV19 and TRBJ2-5; D is undetermined. This CDR3 is built from 15 residues. Deletions cut 1 base from V and 4 bases from J, with 13 bases between. Germline V gene lookup returns CDR1 LNHDA and CDR2 SQIVND (reference sequence). For the CDR3, the DNA is TGTGCCAGTAGTATAGGTTGGGGATCGACAGAGACCCAGTACTTC. Protein: CASSIGWGSTETQYF.

This sequence joins TRBV27 and TRBJ2-2; 8 bases align to TRBD1. The ends lost 8 bases at V and 5 bases at J; junction bases unmatched: 10. CDR3 length: 15 residues. Germline V gives CDR1 MNHEY, CDR2 SMNVEV (reference sequence). The CDR3 region is CASGSGGAGTGELFF. DNA of the CDR3: TGTGCCAGCGGGTCAGGGGGCGCGGGTACCGGGGAGCTGTTTTTT.

The rearrangement uses TRBV6-5 and TRBJ1-5, with TRBD1 matching 9 bases. The length of the CDR3 is 14 residues. From germline, CDR1 is MNHEY and CDR2 SVGAGI. V was clipped by 6 bases and J by 7 bases; unmatched bases: 7. CDR3 amino acids: CASRQQGAGQPQHF. For the CDR3, the DNA is TGTGCCAGCAGGCAACAGGGGGCGGGCCAGCCCCAGCATTTT.

The rearrangement joins TRBV9 to TRBJ2-5, with TRBD2 matching over 12 bases. Trimming took 4 bases from V and 5 from J; bases not matched to a gene: 6. This CDR3 has 15 residues. CDR1 and CDR2 (germline): SGDLS, YYNGEE. The CDR3 protein is CASSNGLAGTETQYF. CDR3 nucleotides: TGTGCCAGCAGCAACGGACTAGCGGGAACCGAGACCCAGTACTTC.

This chain links TRBV9 with TRBJ2-2, with D tentatively TRBD1 or TRBD2 (5 bases each). Per germline, CDR1 SGDLS and CDR2 YYNGEE. This CDR3 spans 15 amino acids. V lost 0 bases and J 7 bases, leaving 13 bases between the germline ends. CDR3 nucleotide sequence: TGTGCCAGCAGCGTAGATTACCAGGGAGTCGGGGAGCTGTTTTTT. Translating it yields CASSVDYQGVGELFF.